The 22 T cell receptor beta chains below all came from one sample that was sequenced in a study of shared clonotypes between healthy human individuals. Produced via immunoSEQ multiplex PCR; TCRdb's table is partial and in-frame only. The sample records a few million clones, 85% to 95% being singletons. The source material was naive CD4+ T cells from PBMCs. Subset noted: CD45RA+ positively selected. Receptor source: a man aged 18 to 29 in good health. Some clones in this sample may be carry-over from other donors' samples.

V usage is TRBV6-5 and J usage is TRBJ1-3; D is possibly TRBD1 (6 bases). The CDR3 runs to 15 residues. The ends were cut back, 2 bases at V and 0 bases at J, with 8 bases in the middle. Germline CDR1 is MNHEY and CDR2 is SVGAGI. The CDR3 spells CASSYRRGSGNTIYF. CDR3 DNA: TGTGCCAGCAGTTACCGCAGGGGCTCTGGAAACACCATATATTTT.

Written as DNA, the CDR3 is TGTGCCGGTAGCAGGGGGGTCTCTGGGGCCAACGTCCTGACTTTC. Its translation is CAGSRGVSGANVLTF. The chain links TRBV5-4 to TRBJ2-6; a possible D gene is TRBD1 (7 bases). The CDR3 has 15 residues. Trimming cost V 10 bases and J 0 bases, with 14 bases left between them. Germline V gene lookup returns CDR1 SGHNT and CDR2 YYREEE (reference sequence). Full variable domain (outside the CDR3, taken from reference TRBV5-4 and TRBJ2-6): ETGVTQSPTHLIKTRGQQVTLRCSSQSGHNTVSWYQQALGQGPQFIFQYYREEENGRGNFPPRFSGLQFPNYSSELNVNALELDDSALYLCAGSRGVSGANVLTFGAGSRLTVL.

This chain joins TRBV27 and TRBJ2-4; TRBD2 agrees at 12 bases. V lost 6 bases to trimming and J lost 6 bases; unmatched junction nucleotides: 9. The germline V gene has CDR1 MNHEY and CDR2 SMNVEV (reference sequence). This CDR3 is built from 16 residues. The DNA of the CDR3 is TGTGCCAGCAGCCAGACTAGCGGGGGCTTGACAAACATTCAGTACTTC. It yields the protein CASSQTSGGLTNIQYF.

The rearrangement uses TRBV7-6 and TRBJ2-7, with 9 bases matching TRBD1. With V trimmed by 1 base and J by 2 bases, 6 bases remained unmatched. CDR1 and CDR2 from the germline V gene are SGHVS and FNYEAQ. This CDR3 region has 16 residues. CDR3 nucleotide sequence: TGTGCCAGCAGCTTAGGGACAGGGGCTGAAGCCTACGAGCAGTACTTC. Translated: CASSLGTGAEAYEQYF.

This clone was observed a single time. The chain links TRBV6-5 to TRBJ2-5; D perhaps matches TRBD2 (5 bases). Germline CDR1 is MNHEY and CDR2 is SVGAGI. With 4 bases removed from V and 2 bases from J, the gap between germline ends came to 14 bases. The CDR3 runs to 15 residues. CDR3 residues: CASSFGWGEQETQYF. The CDR3 nucleotides are TGTGCCAGCAGTTTTGGGTGGGGAGAACAAGAGACCCAGTACTTC.

This clone is a singleton in its sample. The genes are TRBV18 and TRBJ1-4; 7 nucleotides match TRBD1. Germline V gives CDR1 KGHSH, CDR2 LQKENI. This CDR3 comprises 15 residues. V was clipped by 4 bases and J by 4 bases; unmatched bases: 6. The CDR3 here is CASSRTGAGNEKLFF. CDR3 sequence (DNA): TGTGCCAGCTCACGAACAGGGGCGGGTAATGAAAAACTGTTTTTT.

The chain recombines TRBV5-1 with TRBJ1-1, with 8 bases identical to TRBD1. Trimming at V came to 3 bases and at J to 3 bases, leaving 7 bases not matched to a gene. CDR1 and CDR2 (germline): SGHRS, YFSETQ. This CDR3 spans 15 amino acids. The CDR3 sequence is CASSSTGQGYTEAFF. The CDR3 DNA is TGCGCCAGCAGCTCCACCGGACAGGGCTACACTGAAGCTTTCTTT.

The V gene is TRBV28, the J gene TRBJ1-1; TRBD1 aligns across 7 bases. V lost 1 base and J lost 3; bases outside the gene matches: 8. The CDR3 has 16 amino acids. The germline CDR1 and CDR2 sequences are MDHEN and SYDVKM. In DNA form, the CDR3 reads TGTGCCAGCAGTTTATTTATGGGGACAGCAGACACTGAAGCTTTCTTT. Protein sequence: CASSLFMGTADTEAFF.

About this clone: The same CDR3 arises from other DNA sequences in this sample as well. The chain links TRBV9 to TRBJ2-3; D unclear. Germline loops: CDR1 SGDLS, CDR2 YYNGEE. The V end lost 2 bases, the J end lost 0 bases, and 7 bases lay between the germline ends. The CDR3 is made up of 14 amino acids. The CDR3 reads CASSVDTSTDTQYF. The CDR3 nucleotides read TGTGCCAGCAGCGTTGACACCAGCACAGATACGCAGTATTTT.

V is TRBV29-1 and J is TRBJ2-5; no reliable D call. This CDR3 spans 13 amino acids. CDR1 is SQVTM, CDR2 ANQGSEA, per germline. Trimming took 1 base from V and 0 from J, leaving 6 bases between them. CDR3: CSVEGVHQETQYF. The DNA of the CDR3 is TGCAGCGTTGAAGGCGTGCACCAAGAGACCCAGTACTTC.

V usage is TRBV7-2 and J usage is TRBJ2-7; D may be TRBD1 or TRBD2 (5 bases each). CDR1 is SGHTA, CDR2 FQGNSA, per germline. The CDR3 is made up of 12 amino acids. V was pared by 6 bases and J by 7 bases, with 13 bases between. In nucleotides, the CDR3 is TGTGCCAGCAGGGCCGGGACGCGGGAGCAGTACTTC. Translation: CASRAGTREQYF.

The chain uses TRBV29-1 and TRBJ2-1; unclear D gene. The CDR3 length is 13 residues. From germline, CDR1 is SQVTM and CDR2 ANQGSEA. The ends were cut back, 4 bases at V and 1 base at J, with 8 bases in the middle. As DNA, the CDR3 is TGCAGCGTTGTTACGGTTTCCTACAATGAGCAGTTCTTC. It encodes CSVVTVSYNEQFF.

V and J are TRBV10-2 and TRBJ2-1, with D tentatively TRBD2 (6 bases). Per germline, CDR1 WSHSY and CDR2 SAAADI. V was pared by 5 bases and J by 4 bases, with 15 bases between. The CDR3 consists of 15 residues. For the CDR3, the DNA is TGCGCCAGCAGTACACTTAGCGGAGAATACAATGAGCAGTTCTTC. Its translation is CASSTLSGEYNEQFF.

The chain links TRBV9 to TRBJ2-7, with D possibly TRBD2 on 5 matching bases. Trimming left V 3 bases short and J 2 bases short, with 15 bases between. Looked up from germline, CDR1 is SGDLS and CDR2 is YYNGEE. The CDR3 runs 15 residues. This CDR3 is CASSARADLTYEQYF. The DNA of the CDR3 is TGTGCCAGCAGCGCTCGAGCGGACTTAACCTACGAGCAGTACTTC.

The V call is TRBV6-5, the J call TRBJ2-1, with TRBD1 matching 9 bases. The CDR3 is made up of 15 amino acids. The V gene end was trimmed by 6 bases and the J gene end by 7 bases; junction bases not matched to a gene: 10. From germline, CDR1 is MNHEY and CDR2 SVGAGI. CDR3 in amino acids: CASRMGGQGLNEQFF. CDR3 nucleotides: TGTGCCAGCAGAATGGGGGGACAGGGTTTGAATGAGCAGTTCTTC.

This chain links TRBV27 with TRBJ2-4, with 8 positions matching TRBD2. There are 15 residues in the CDR3. CDR1 is MNHEY, CDR2 SMNVEV, per germline (reference sequence). J lost 6 bases, V lost 5 bases, and 9 bases had no gene match. CDR3 protein: CASSGRGGRLNIQYF. The CDR3 nucleotides read TGTGCCAGCAGTGGTCGTGGCGGGAGGCTAAACATTCAGTACTTC.

Comment on this clone: The same CDR3 can be traced to other DNA sequences in this sample. V is TRBV29-1 and J is TRBJ1-1; 8 bases map to TRBD1. The V gene's germline CDR1 is SQVTM and CDR2 ANQGSEA. CDR3 size: 13 residues. Trimming at V came to 7 bases and at J to 2 bases, leaving 6 bases not matched to a gene. CDR3 amino acids: CSAAGQVNTEAFF. DNA for the CDR3: TGCAGCGCCGCGGGACAGGTAAACACTGAAGCTTTCTTT.

The chain combines TRBV5-1 with TRBJ2-3; D is ambiguous. Germline loops: CDR1 SGHRS, CDR2 YFSETQ. V lost 5 bases and J lost 2, with 6 bases in between. This CDR3 has 12 residues. CDR3 loop: CASSTDTDTQYF. DNA of the CDR3: TGCGCCAGCAGTACCGACACAGATACGCAGTATTTT.

J is TRBJ2-6 and V is TRBV5-1, with D perhaps TRBD1 or TRBD2 (5 bases each). CDR3 length: 16 amino acids. Trimming took 5 bases from V and 0 from J, leaving 12 bases between them. CDR1 is SGHRS and CDR2 is YFSETQ in the germline V gene. The chain's CDR3 is CASRSTGLSGANVLTF. The CDR3 DNA reads TGCGCCAGCAGGTCTACAGGACTCTCTGGGGCCAACGTCCTGACTTTC. The full variable domain, in which reference TRBV5-1 and TRBJ2-6 provide the parts outside the CDR3, is KAGVTQTPRYLIKTRGQQVTLSCSPISGHRSVSWYQQTPGQGLQFLFEYFSETQRNKGNFPGRFSGRQFSNSRSEMNVSTLELGDSALYLCASRSTGLSGANVLTFGAGSRLTVL.

The chain is built from TRBV10-3 and TRBJ2-7; 8 bases fit TRBD1. Trimming cost V 6 bases and J 4 bases; bases outside gene matches: 2. The CDR3 runs 12 residues. Germline V CDR1 and CDR2: ENHRY, SYGVKD. Here the CDR3 DNA reads TGTGCCATCAGCAGGACAGGGTACGAGCAGTACTTC. Its protein is CAISRTGYEQYF.

The rearrangement joins TRBV4-1 to TRBJ1-5; D may be TRBD1 (6 bases). Germline V gene lookup returns CDR1 MGHRA and CDR2 YSYEKL. This CDR3 spans 16 amino acids. The V gene lost 4 bases and the J gene lost 7 bases, with 20 bases spanning the gap. The CDR3 nucleotides are TGCGCCAGCAGCCGACTGATGCAGGGAAGGGGGCAGCCCCAGCATTTT. This translates into CASSRLMQGRGQPQHF.

The V call is TRBV28, the J call TRBJ2-1; D is undetermined. Germline CDR1 MDHEN, CDR2 SYDVKM. V was trimmed by 1 base and J by 5 bases, leaving 9 bases between them. This CDR3 spans 14 amino acids. The CDR3 DNA sequence: TGTGCCAGCAGTTTATCTCGCACGAACAATGAGCAGTTCTTC. Its translation: CASSLSRTNNEQFF.